These 14 T cell receptor beta chains share one sample of origin, sequenced in a study of tumor and adjacent non-tumor tissue in lung cancer. A modified ARM-PCR protocol with three rounds of nested PCR amplified TCRbeta. From the multiplex PCR reads, TCRdb called clonotypes with MiXCR, one entry per CDR3 protein. This sample has about 110,000 distinct CDR3 sequences; 60% to 80% occur once, and the top ten carry 19%. This sample's RNA came from whole unsorted tissue. The normal lung tissue was taken more than 3 cm from the tumor edge. The sequencing sample was made of distant non-tumor lung tissue. The origin of the receptors is a man aged 55 to 70 with non-small cell lung cancer.

At least ten counts were recorded for this clonotype. The chain is built from TRBV12-3 or TRBV12-4 and TRBJ1-5; D is unclear. The CDR3 is 12 residues long. V lost 3 bases and J 6 bases, leaving 6 bases between the germline ends. The CDR3 is CASSFDPQPQHF. CDR3 in DNA: TGTGCCAGCAGTTTTGACCCTCAGCCCCAGCATTTT.

Comments on this clonotype: The missing conserved phenylalanine or tryptophan at the end of this CDR3 makes a read error likely. The limits of the CDR3 on the DNA are not certain, so only TCRdb's listed CDR3 is given. This chain connects TRBV11-3 to TRBJ2-1; the table assigns TRBD1, which was not confirmed against the DNA. Germline V lookup: CDR1 SGHNT, CDR2 YENEEA. The CDR3 numbers 12 amino acids, ends counted. The CDR3: CASSLEGEEQSI.

This clonotype was counted many times. CDR3 loop: CASSFQGGNQPQHF. Here the CDR3 DNA reads TGTGCCAGCAGTTTTCAAGGGGGCAATCAGCCCCAGCATTTT. The rearrangement joins TRBV28 to TRBJ1-5; D possibly corresponds to TRBD1 (5 bases). V lost 3 bases, J lost 2 bases, and 8 bases lay in between. The CDR3 has 14 residues. CDR1 MDHEN and CDR2 SYDVKM come from the germline V gene.

Remarks on this clonotype: At one of its ends the junction is not consistent with the germline gene, which may arise from a read error. V and J are TRBV12-3 or TRBV12-4 and TRBJ1-2; D is ambiguous. CDR3 length: 13 amino acids. Here the CDR3 reads CAISNSVNYGGTF. The CDR3 nucleotides are TGTGCCATCAGTAACTCAGTCAACTATGGCGGCACCTTC.

Notes on this clonotype: A read error may explain this, as a much larger clone is one base away. The CDR3: CSAREAGYVEQFF. The CDR3 DNA reads as TGCAGTGCTAGAGAAGCCGGTTACGTCGAGCAGTTCTTC. The J gene is TRBJ2-7, the V gene TRBV20-1; no clear D gene. The J call is uncertain, as TRBJ2-1 better fits the DNA end. Germline V CDR1 and CDR2: DFQATT, SNEGSKA (reference sequence). The CDR3 is 13 residues long.

Concerning this clonotype itself: Sequence at one end of the junction differs from germline and may be a read error. The chain has TRBV6-2 or TRBV6-3 and TRBJ2-2; TRBD1 agrees at 8 bases. The CDR3 is 16 residues long. Germline V CDR1 and CDR2: MNHEY, SVGEGT. The CDR3 region is CASRQRTGQGTGVLFF. The DNA for the CDR3 is TGTGCCAGCAGGCAAAGAACCGGACAGGGCACTGGGGTGCTGTTTTTT.

Concerning this clonotype: An end of the junction differs from the germline gene, which may be a read error. This chain joins TRBV6-2 or TRBV6-3 and TRBJ2-3; no firm D call. CDR3 length: 11 amino acids. Per germline, CDR1 MNHEY and CDR2 SVGEGT. CDR3 in amino acids: CASSSKDTQYF. In nucleotides, the CDR3 is TGTGCCAGCAGCTCTAAAGATACACAGTATTTT.

A remark on this clonotype: Germline is not matched at one junction end, which may reflect a read error. The chain combines TRBV6-2 or TRBV6-3 with TRBJ2-1, with a weak D call TRBD2 (6 bases). This CDR3 has 16 residues. Germline V gene sequence: CDR1 MNHEY, CDR2 SVGEGT. CDR3 sequence: CASSYALARTYDEQFF. For the CDR3, the DNA is TGTGCCAGCAGTTATGCCCTAGCGAGGACCTACGATGAGCAGTTCTTC.

Worth noting for this clonotype: At one end the junction does not follow the germline gene, possibly because of a read error. The chain is built from TRBV6-5 and TRBJ2-5; the match to TRBD1 covers 9 bases. The CDR3 covers 14 residues. Germline values: CDR1 MNHEY, CDR2 SVGAGI. CDR3 loop: CANSEQGAEKTQYF. The CDR3 DNA sequence: TGCGCCAACAGTGAACAGGGGGCTGAGAAGACCCAGTACTTC.

This clonotype was counted at least ten times. The CDR3 region has the DNA TGCGCCAGCAGCCAAGTTGGTCTCCAGGATTCACCCCTCCACTTT. As protein: CASSQVGLQDSPLHF. This chain uses TRBV4-1 with TRBJ1-6, with D uncertain. Trimming took 1 base from V and 8 from J, leaving 12 bases between them. This CDR3 contains 15 residues. Germline CDR1 is MGHRA and CDR2 is YSYEKL.

The rearrangement links TRBV6-2 or TRBV6-3 to TRBJ2-2; the D gene is possibly TRBD2 (5 bases). Trimming shortened V by 6 bases and J by 5 bases, and 13 bases separated the two germline ends. This CDR3 has 14 residues. CDR1 MNHEY and CDR2 SVGEGT come from the germline V gene. The DNA for the CDR3 is TGTGCCAGCAGGCCGGACTGTGAAACCGGGGAGCTGTTTTTT. Its translation is CASRPDCETGELFF.

This clonotype was counted between two and nine times. The chain employs TRBV11-2 and TRBJ2-2; a possible D gene is TRBD2 (6 bases). Between the trimmed V and J ends, which lost 5 bases and 2 bases, there was a span of 18 bases. There are 17 residues in the CDR3. The germline V gene encodes CDR1 SGHAT and CDR2 FQNNGV. This chain's CDR3 is CASSVPAGTSNTGELFF. Written as DNA, the CDR3 is TGTGCCAGCAGCGTCCCCGCAGGGACTTCCAACACCGGGGAGCTGTTTTTT.

The count of this clonotype is one. The conserved final phenylalanine or tryptophan is absent from the CDR3, which likely points to a read error. The chain carries TRBV6-5 and TRBJ2-7; TRBD2 agrees at 8 bases. The length of the CDR3 is 15 residues. Germline V CDR1 and CDR2: MNHEY, SVGAGI. The V gene end was trimmed by 4 bases and the J gene end by 3 bases; junction bases not matched to a gene: 8. CDR3 in amino acids: CASSSLSLAGYEQYI. The CDR3 nucleotides are TGTGCCAGCAGTTCGCTATCGCTAGCGGGCTACGAGCAGTACATC.

This chain links TRBV4-3 with TRBJ2-1; the D gene is possibly TRBD2 (6 bases). Trimming took 6 bases from V and 10 from J, leaving 16 bases between them. The CDR3 spans 13 residues. Germline assignment: CDR1 LGHNA and CDR2 YSLEER. The CDR3 DNA follows: TGCGCCAGCAGACAGGTGCTAACTAGCGAGCAGTTCTTC. It translates to CASRQVLTSEQFF.